This section outlines one TCR beta chain sequence together with its context. Its specificity is unknown. Expressed TCRB transcripts were sequenced, since all the RNA that had been isolated was reverse transcribed. TCRdb keeps only in-frame clones here, not all; method: immunoSEQ multiplex PCR. The sample has some 240,000 clones; more than 15% are singletons. The entry originates in a study of beta chain features in type 1 diabetes. Study context: Examination spanned fewer than 140,000,000 sorted cells from all samples.

The CDR3 runs to 13 residues. V trimming: 5 bases; J trimming: 7 bases; junction bases outside the gene matches: 6. Germline assignment: CDR1 MDHEN and CDR2 SYDVKM. The study's findings and limits: Shortening that was moderate but significant affected the TCRB CDR3s of Type 1 diabetes patients in all four CD4+ subsets.

The chain combines TRBV28 with TRBJ1-1, with 8 positions matching TRBD1. Sequenced material: naive CD4+ T cells from blood. The receptor was derived from a man aged 30 to 45 with type 1 diabetes. Here the CDR3 reads CASSRLDRDEAFF. Here the CDR3 DNA reads TGTGCCAGCAGTCGCCTGGACAGGGATGAAGCTTTCTTT.